A selection of T cell receptor beta chains follows, all from one sample in a study of shared clonotypes between healthy human individuals. Some clones are missing from TCRdb's copy, which holds only in-frame ones; the method was immunoSEQ multiplex PCR. The sample has roughly 1,000,000 clones; 78% are singletons. Sequenced material: memory CD4+ T cells from PBMCs. The receptors stem from a young man in good health. Some clones in this sample may be carry-over from other donors' samples. The CDR3 runs from the conserved cysteine through the conserved F or W. D genes are given only for firm matches. Where a row states a size, it is once, few, many or the class of an expanded clone; other rows omit it.

TRBV7-3	TRBJ2-7	NA	NA	CASSLAGNYEQYF	TGTGCCAGCAGCTTAGCGGGGAACTACGAGCAGTACTTC
TRBV6-5	TRBJ2-4	NA	NA	CASKGRSVDIQYF	TGTGCCAGCAAGGGGAGGAGTGTTGACATTCAGTACTTC
TRBV4-1	TRBJ2-7	NA	TRBD2	CASSQRLAESYEQYF	TGCGCCAGCAGCCAAAGACTAGCGGAGTCCTACGAGCAGTACTTC
TRBV14	TRBJ1-1	NA	NA	CASSPTGPGTEAFF	TGTGCCAGCAGCCCCACAGGGCCGGGAACTGAAGCTTTCTTT
TRBV27	TRBJ1-2	few	NA	CASSSQGGYGYTF	TGTGCCAGCAGTTCACAGGGTGGCTATGGCTACACCTTC
TRBV7-2	TRBJ2-1	NA	NA	CASSLEVTYNEQFF	TGTGCCAGCAGCTTAGAGGTGACCTACAATGAGCAGTTCTTC
TRBV30	TRBJ1-6	NA	NA	CAWSLSTVYNSPLHF	TGTGCCTGGTCCCTCTCGACAGTATATAATTCACCCCTCCACTTT
TRBV5-1	TRBJ2-2	NA	TRBD2	CASRLAGGTGELFF	TGCGCCAGCCGACTAGCGGGAGGGACCGGGGAGCTGTTTTTT
TRBV9	TRBJ2-3	NA	TRBD2	CASRPRLAGTDTQYF	TGTGCCAGCAGACCCAGACTAGCGGGCACAGATACGCAGTATTTT
TRBV6-6	TRBJ2-3	once	NA	CASRGGLAATDTQYF	TGTGCCAGCAGGGGGGGCCTAGCAGCTACAGATACGCAGTATTTT
TRBV28	TRBJ2-6	NA	NA	CASSPLRGGAEGANVLTF	TGTGCCAGCAGTCCCCTCCGTGGGGGCGCGGAGGGGGCCAACGTCCTGACTTTC
TRBV25-1	TRBJ1-2	NA	NA	CASSEPGRTRGYTF	TGTGCCAGCAGTGAGCCGGGTCGGACGAGGGGCTACACCTTC
TRBV18	TRBJ2-2	NA	NA	CASSTNTGELFF	TGTGCCAGCTCAACAAACACCGGGGAGCTGTTTTTT
TRBV9	TRBJ1-3	NA	TRBD1	CASSPTGGASGNTIYF	TGTGCCAGCAGCCCCACAGGGGGCGCGTCTGGAAACACCATATATTTT
TRBV2	TRBJ1-1	NA	TRBD1	CASNQDRDVNTEAFF	TGTGCCAGCAACCAGGACAGGGACGTCAACACTGAAGCTTTCTTT
TRBV9	TRBJ1-2	NA	NA	CASSVSSVDGYTF	TGTGCCAGCAGCGTATCTTCAGTCGATGGCTACACCTTC
TRBV5-1	TRBJ2-3	NA	TRBD2	CASSLASGRARVSTQYF	TGCGCCAGCAGCTTGGCTAGCGGGAGGGCACGGGTGTCGACGCAGTATTTT
TRBV9	TRBJ1-2	few	NA	CASSVEEGQGYTF	TGTGCCAGCAGCGTAGAGGAAGGGCAAGGCTACACCTTC
TRBV6-1	TRBJ2-1	NA	NA	CASSEATLEQFF	TGTGCCAGCAGTGAGGCGACGTTAGAGCAGTTCTTC
TRBV28	TRBJ2-1	once	TRBD2	CASSTGTSGKGEQFF	TGTGCCAGCAGTACCGGGACTAGCGGGAAGGGTGAGCAGTTCTTC
TRBV6-5	TRBJ1-5	NA	TRBD1	CASRTGDNQPQHF	TGTGCCAGCCGGACAGGGGACAATCAGCCCCAGCATTTT
TRBV2	TRBJ2-1	NA	NA	CASRVGRTGEQFF	TGTGCCAGCAGAGTCGGACGGACGGGTGAGCAGTTCTTC
TRBV12-5	TRBJ2-2	NA	TRBD2	CASARTSGSRIRNTGELFF	TGTGCTAGTGCCCGGACTAGCGGGAGTCGAATACGCAACACCGGGGAGCTGTTTTTT
TRBV11-3	TRBJ2-3	NA	TRBD1	CASSPGQATDTQYF	TGTGCCAGCAGCCCCGGACAGGCCACAGATACGCAGTATTTT
TRBV5-1	TRBJ2-7	NA	TRBD2	CASSFQDSGSEQYF	TGCGCCAGCAGCTTCCAAGATAGCGGGAGCGAGCAGTACTTC
TRBV4-3	TRBJ1-4	once	NA	CASSQRGTTNEKLFF	TGCGCCAGCAGCCAACGCGGCACGACTAATGAAAAACTGTTTTTT
TRBV5-4	TRBJ1-2	NA	NA	CASSSGTRNYGYTF	TGTGCCAGCAGCTCCGGGACGCGGAACTATGGCTACACCTTC
TRBV10-3	TRBJ2-5	NA	NA	CAISEDRRETQYF	TGTGCCATCAGTGAGGACCGAAGGGAGACCCAGTACTTC
TRBV7-8	TRBJ2-1	NA	TRBD2	CASSLVGSGRAFGNEQFF	TGTGCCAGCAGCTTAGTGGGCAGCGGGAGGGCTTTCGGGAATGAGCAGTTCTTC